One T cell receptor (beta chain) is described in this entry. What it binds is unknown. The CDR3 has 18 amino acids. Germline lookup yields CDR1 MNHEY and CDR2 SMNVEV (reference sequence). Trimming took off 3 bases at V and 4 bases at J, with 21 bases between the two ends. The record originates from a study of T cell responses to AZD1222 COVID-19 vaccine. Findings and caveats of the study: Repertoires were obtained only post-peak T cell response.

It was second doses at about 4 or about 12 weeks that were pooled. Repertoires were generated with immunoSEQ multiplex PCR, while TCRdb's copy carries only in-frame clones and drops some. The sample consists of around 110,000 clones, around 91% of them appearing once. The sequenced sample was peripheral blood, obtained 28 days after the second AZD1222 dose. The receptor was isolated from an adult who received the AZD1222 COVID-19 vaccine. The rearrangement links TRBV27 to TRBJ2-2, with a tentative D call TRBD2 (6 bases). CDR3 bases: TGTGCCAGCAGTTTCGCCCTCGGGGGTAGCGGTGGCACCGGGGAGCTGTTTTTT. It is translated as CASSFALGGSGGTGELFF.